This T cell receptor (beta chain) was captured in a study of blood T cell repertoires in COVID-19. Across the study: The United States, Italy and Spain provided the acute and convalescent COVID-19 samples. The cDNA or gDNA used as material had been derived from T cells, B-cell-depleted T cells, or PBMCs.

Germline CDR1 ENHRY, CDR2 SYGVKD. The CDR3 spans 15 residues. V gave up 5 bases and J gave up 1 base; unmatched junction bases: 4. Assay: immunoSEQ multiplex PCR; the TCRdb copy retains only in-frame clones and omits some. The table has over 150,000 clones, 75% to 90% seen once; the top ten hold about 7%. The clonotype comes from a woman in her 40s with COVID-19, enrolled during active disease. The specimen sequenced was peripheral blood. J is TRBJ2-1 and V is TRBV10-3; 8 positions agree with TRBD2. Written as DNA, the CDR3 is TGTGCCATCAGTAATAGCGGGAAATCCTACAATGAGCAGTTCTTC. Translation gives CAISNSGKSYNEQFF.